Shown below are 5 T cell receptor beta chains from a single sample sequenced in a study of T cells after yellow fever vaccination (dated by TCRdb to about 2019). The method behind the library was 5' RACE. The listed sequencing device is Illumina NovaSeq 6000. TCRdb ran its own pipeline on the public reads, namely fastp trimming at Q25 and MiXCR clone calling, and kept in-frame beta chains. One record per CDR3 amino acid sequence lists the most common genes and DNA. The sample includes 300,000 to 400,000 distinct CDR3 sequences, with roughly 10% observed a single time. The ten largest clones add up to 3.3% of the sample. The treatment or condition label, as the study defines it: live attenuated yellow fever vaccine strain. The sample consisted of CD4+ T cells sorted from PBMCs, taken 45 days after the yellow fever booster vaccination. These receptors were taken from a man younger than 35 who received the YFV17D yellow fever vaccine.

The CDR3 DNA sequence: TGTGCCAGCTCACCTACGACAGATCGCACAGATACGCAGTATTTT. Translated, it gives CASSPTTDRTDTQYF. The chain couples TRBV18 to TRBJ2-3, with a possible D match to TRBD1 (5 bases). Trimming left V 3 bases short and J 1 base short, with 11 bases between. CDR3 length: 15 amino acids. CDR1 and CDR2 from the germline V gene are KGHSH and LQKENI.

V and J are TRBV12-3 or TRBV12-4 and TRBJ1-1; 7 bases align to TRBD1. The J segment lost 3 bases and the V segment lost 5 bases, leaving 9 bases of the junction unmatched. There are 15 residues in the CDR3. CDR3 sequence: CASSTPGGVDTEAFF. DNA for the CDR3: TGTGCCAGCAGTACCCCAGGGGGAGTGGACACTGAAGCTTTCTTT.

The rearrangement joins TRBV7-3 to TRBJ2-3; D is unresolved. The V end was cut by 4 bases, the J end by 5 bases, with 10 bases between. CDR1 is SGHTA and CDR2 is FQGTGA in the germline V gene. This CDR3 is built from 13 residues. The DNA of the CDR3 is TGTGCCAGCAGCTCACAGCTAGGAGATACGCAGTATTTT. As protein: CASSSQLGDTQYF.

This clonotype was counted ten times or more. The CDR3 coding sequence is TGTGCCATCAGTTCAGGATCTTCTAGCACAGATACGCAGTATTTT. This encodes CAISSGSSSTDTQYF. The V and J genes are TRBV10-3 and TRBJ2-3; D is uncertain. Germline V gives CDR1 ENHRY, CDR2 SYGVKD. V was clipped by 5 bases and J by 0 bases, with 12 bases between them. The CDR3 runs 15 residues.

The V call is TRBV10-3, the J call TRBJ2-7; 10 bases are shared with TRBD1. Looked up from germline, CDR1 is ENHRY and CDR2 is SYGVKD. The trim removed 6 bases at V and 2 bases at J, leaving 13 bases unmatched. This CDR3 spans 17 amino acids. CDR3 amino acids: CAIRASDGQGGPYEQYF. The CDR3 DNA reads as TGTGCCATCAGGGCCTCAGACGGACAGGGGGGCCCCTACGAGCAGTACTTC.